One TCR beta chain is described in this entry. What it binds is not known. 60 Vbeta and 13 Jbeta primers were used in PCR. Measured with immunoSEQ multiplex PCR; TCRdb has only the in-frame clones, and not every one. The sample includes approximately 100,000 clones, 85% of them seen just once. The record originates from a study of cytomegalovirus exposure and HLA in healthy donors. Germline trimming cut 0 bases from V and 0 bases from J; bases unmatched to any gene: 2. Germline V CDR1 and CDR2: MNHEY, SMNVEV (reference sequence). The CDR3 consists of 15 residues. Study results and caveats: Other equally common chains were less clonally expanded than HLA-associated TCR beta chains, a later analysis showed. In a later analysis, at a false discovery rate of 0.05, under 20,000 TCR beta sequences were associated with HLA alleles.

V and J are TRBV27 and TRBJ2-7; 7 nucleotides align to TRBD1. The TCR was taken from a man in his forties or fifties in good health and CMV-seropositive. Material: PBMCs. CDR3 loop: CASSLSTGSSYEQYF. Written as DNA, the CDR3 is TGTGCCAGCAGTTTATCGACAGGGAGCTCCTACGAGCAGTACTTC.